The rows below give T cell receptor beta chains drawn from one sample of a study of identical twins. TCRdb ran MiXCR on the 5' RACE reads and lists one entry per CDR3 protein. Here the sample spans 400,000 to 500,000 distinct CDR3 sequences, more than 13% being singletons. These same data were also listed under a study on yellow fever vaccine responses in identical twins.

The material sequenced was CD4+ T cells sorted from blood. The source is a woman aged 18-29 years in good health. Each CDR3 is given with its conserved first and last residue. The D gene is left open where the match is weak. Clone size is shown for a subset of rows, as once, few, many or a class of expanded clone.

TRBJ2-1 . . TRBV6-5 TGTGCCAGCACTTGGGGCAGCCTTTACAATGAGCAGTTCTTC CASTWGSLYNEQFF
TRBJ2-5 . . TRBV20-1 TGCAGTGTCCCTAAGGTACAAGAGACCCAGTACTTC CSVPKVQETQYF
TRBJ2-2 . TRBD2 TRBV29-1 TGCAGCGTCCAGGCGGTAGCGGGGGCAGGCACCGGGGAGCTGTTTTTT CSVQAVAGAGTGELFF
TRBJ2-1 . . TRBV11-2 TGTGCCAGCAGCCCCGCCGGCGGAGGATCTGACAATGAGCAGTTCTTC CASSPAGGGSDNEQFF
TRBJ1-1 few TRBD1 TRBV28 TGTGCCAGCAGTCTGGCGGGACAGTCAACTGAAGCTTTCTTT CASSLAGQSTEAFF
TRBJ1-6 . TRBD1 TRBV2 TGTGCCAGCAGTGAACAGGGGGATTCACCCCTCCACTTT CASSEQGDSPLHF
TRBJ1-1 . . TRBV5-1 TGCGCCAGCAGCTTGGAACCGGGACACCCAAAAGCTTTCTTT CASSLEPGHPKAFF
TRBJ2-7 . . TRBV20-1 TGCAGTGCTAGAGAACGAGGGCGCGGGTTTGCCTACGAGCAGTACTTC CSARERGRGFAYEQYF
TRBJ1-5 . . TRBV23-1 TGCGCCAGCAGTCAAAATCAGCCCCAGCATTTT CASSQNQPQHF
TRBJ2-5 . . TRBV7-9 TGTGCCAGCAGCCCCAGGGGGGCGGGAGTTCAAGAGACCCAGTACTTC CASSPRGAGVQETQYF
TRBJ1-5 few . TRBV12-3/TRBV12-4 TGTGCCAGCAGTTTAAAGGGGTACAATCAGCCCCAGCATTTT CASSLKGYNQPQHF
TRBJ2-2 few . TRBV5-1 TGCGCCAGCAGCTTGGACAGTACCGGGGAGCTGTTTTTT CASSLDSTGELFF
TRBJ1-2 . TRBD1 TRBV4-2 TGTGCCAGCAGCCATGCCCCAGGGGGGAGCTATGGCTACACCTTC CASSHAPGGSYGYTF
TRBJ2-2 . TRBD2 TRBV27 TGTGCCAGCAGAGGACTAGCGGGGGGGCCGAGTACCGGGGAGCTGTTTTTT CASRGLAGGPSTGELFF
TRBJ2-1 many TRBD2 TRBV29-1 TGCAGCCCCTTCCTGGAGACTAGCGAGGGGAATGAGCAGTTCTTC CSPFLETSEGNEQFF
TRBJ2-5 many . TRBV24-1 TGTGCCACCAGTGAACCAGGCGCAGAGACCCAGTACTTC CATSEPGAETQYF
TRBJ2-7 . TRBD2 TRBV7-8 TGTGCCAGCAGCTTAGCGTTCGGACTAGCGGGAGGGCAGCGGGACGAGCAGTACTTC CASSLAFGLAGGQRDEQYF
TRBJ2-1 few TRBD2 TRBV20-1 TGCAGTGCTTCCGGGACTAGAATCATCTCCTACAATGAGCAGTTCTTC CSASGTRIISYNEQFF
TRBJ2-3 many TRBD2 TRBV29-1 TGCAGCGCCACGCCTTCTAGCGGAGCACAGGATACGCAGTATTTT CSATPSSGAQDTQYF
TRBJ2-5 few TRBD2 TRBV20-1 TGCAGTGCTAGAGATACGGGACTAGCGGAAGGGTACCAAGAGACCCAGTACTTC CSARDTGLAEGYQETQYF
TRBJ2-5 . TRBD1 TRBV20-1 TGCTGTGCTAGTGACAGGGGTATGGCTCCGTTCCAAGAGACCCAGTACTTC CCASDRGMAPFQETQYF
TRBJ2-2 . . TRBV3-1 TGTGCCAGCAGCCCCTCTGTCCCCAAGGCCGGGGAGCTGTTTTTT CASSPSVPKAGELFF
TRBJ2-6 few TRBD1 TRBV7-9 TGTGCCAGCAGCCCCGGGACAGGGGTTGTATGGGCCAACGTCCTGACTTTC CASSPGTGVVWANVLTF
TRBJ2-5 . . TRBV5-1 TGCGCCAGCAGCTTTCGGGCGCAGGCGGCGGAGACCCAGTACTTC CASSFRAQAAETQYF
TRBJ2-5 . . TRBV29-1 TGCAGCGTTGGGGCAATTGGGAAAGGGACCCTGTACTTC CSVGAIGKGTLYF
TRBJ2-2 . TRBD2 TRBV3-1 TGTGCCAGCAGCCCTCACGAGCGCCTAGCGGTTTACCAGAAGACGGGGGAGCTGTTTTTT CASSPHERLAVYQKTGELFF
TRBJ2-5 few . TRBV7-2 TGTGCCAGCAGCTTAGGAGCGGGCTATTACCAAGAGACCCAGTACTTC CASSLGAGYYQETQYF
TRBJ2-3 . . TRBV20-1 TGCAGTGCTAATAACAGGGAAGCAGATACGCAGTATTTT CSANNREADTQYF
TRBJ2-2 many . TRBV29-1 TGCAGCGTTAGCGCTTACGGCGGGGAGCTGTTTTTT CSVSAYGGELFF
TRBJ2-7 few TRBD1 TRBV29-1 TGCAGCGCTCGGACAGGGGGCAGGTACGAGCAGTACTTC CSARTGGRYEQYF
TRBJ1-1 few . TRBV28 TGTGCCAGCAGCCCTCCGGGGCAGGCGAACACTGAAGCTTTCTTT CASSPPGQANTEAFF
TRBJ2-5 . TRBD1 TRBV20-1 TGCAGTGCCAACAGGGGTGAGACCCAGTACTTC CSANRGETQYF
TRBJ2-1 few . TRBV4-2 TGTGCCAGCAGCCAAGCGGACAGGGAGGGTGATGAGCAGTTCTTC CASSQADREGDEQFF
TRBJ2-2 . . TRBV28 TGTGCCAGCAGTGGACTACTAAACACCGGGGAGCTGTTTTTT CASSGLLNTGELFF
TRBJ1-4 few . TRBV15 TGTGCCACCAGCAGCCTAGGGGAGGGCGAAAAACTGTTTTTT CATSSLGEGEKLFF
TRBJ2-1 many . TRBV29-1 TGCAGCGTTGATTTCGGACGGCCAGGGTATGAGCAGTTCTTC CSVDFGRPGYEQFF
TRBJ2-7 few . TRBV21-1 TGTGCCAGCAGCAAAAGGGACTACGAGCAGTACTTC CASSKRDYEQYF
TRBJ2-7 . . TRBV7-2 TGTGCCAGCAGCCCCGTGAGCGACCCCTCCTACGAGCAGTACTTC CASSPVSDPSYEQYF
TRBJ2-1 . . TRBV28 TGTGCCAGCAGTAAGAGGCCTTCCCCCTACAATGAGCAGTTCTTC CASSKRPSPYNEQFF
TRBJ2-6 few . TRBV27 TGTGCCAGCAGTTTAAGGCCCTTGGGGTCTGGGGCCAACGTCCTGACTTTC CASSLRPLGSGANVLTF
TRBJ2-7 few . TRBV20-1 TGCAGTGCCCACCGGGACGGAGCCTACGAGCAGTACTTC CSAHRDGAYEQYF
TRBJ2-3 many . TRBV7-6 TGTGCCAGCAGCTTAGGTAGCGGTTTCACAGATACGCAGTATTTT CASSLGSGFTDTQYF
TRBJ2-2 . . TRBV9 TGTGCCAGCAGCGTAGTTCGAGGGAACACCGGGGAGCTGTTTTTT CASSVVRGNTGELFF
TRBJ2-5 many . TRBV11-2 TGTGCCAGCAGCCGAACAGGAAAGCAACAAGAGACCCAGTACTTC CASSRTGKQQETQYF
TRBJ2-2 . TRBD1 TRBV20-1 TGCAGTGCTAGAACTAACAGGGGGGCGAACACCGGGGAGCTGTTTTTT CSARTNRGANTGELFF
TRBJ2-1 many . TRBV5-1 TGCGCCAGCGGCCGAGGGGGGGCGGACAATGAGCAGTTCTTC CASGRGGADNEQFF
TRBJ2-5 few TRBD2 TRBV6-2/TRBV6-3 TGTGCCAGCAGTTATGGGCCCCCGGGACTAGCGGGAGGTAACCAAGAGACCCAGTACTTC CASSYGPPGLAGGNQETQYF
TRBJ2-1 few TRBD2 TRBV28 TGTGCCAGCAGTTTTTCCCCGCCCCTTAGCGGGAAACTCAACAATGAGCAGTTCTTC CASSFSPPLSGKLNNEQFF